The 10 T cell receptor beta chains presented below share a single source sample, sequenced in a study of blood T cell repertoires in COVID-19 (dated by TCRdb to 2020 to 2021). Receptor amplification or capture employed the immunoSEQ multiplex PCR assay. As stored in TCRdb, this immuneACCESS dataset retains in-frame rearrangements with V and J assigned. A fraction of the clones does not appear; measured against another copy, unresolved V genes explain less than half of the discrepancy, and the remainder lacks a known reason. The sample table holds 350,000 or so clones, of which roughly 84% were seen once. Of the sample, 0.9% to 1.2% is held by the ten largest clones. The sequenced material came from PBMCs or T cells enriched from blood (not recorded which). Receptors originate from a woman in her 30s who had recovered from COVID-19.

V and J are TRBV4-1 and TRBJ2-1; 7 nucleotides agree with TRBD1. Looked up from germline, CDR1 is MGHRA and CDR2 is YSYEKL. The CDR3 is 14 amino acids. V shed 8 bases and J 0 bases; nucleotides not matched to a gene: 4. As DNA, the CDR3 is TGCGCCAGCGGCCGGGACAGCTCCTACAATGAGCAGTTCTTC. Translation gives CASGRDSSYNEQFF.

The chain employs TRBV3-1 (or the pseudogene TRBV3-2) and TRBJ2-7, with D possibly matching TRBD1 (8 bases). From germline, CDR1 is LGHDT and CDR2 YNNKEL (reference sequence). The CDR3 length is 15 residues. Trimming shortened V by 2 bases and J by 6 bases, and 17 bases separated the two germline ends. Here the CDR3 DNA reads TGTGCCAGCAGCCAAATCGGACAGGGAGGGGTCGAGCAGTACTTC. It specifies CASSQIGQGGVEQYF.

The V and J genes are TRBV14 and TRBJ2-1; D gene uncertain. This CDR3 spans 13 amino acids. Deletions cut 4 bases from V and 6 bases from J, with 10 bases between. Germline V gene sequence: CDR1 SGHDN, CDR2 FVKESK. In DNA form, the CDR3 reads TGTGCCAGCAGCCCAGACTCTTTCAATGAGCAGTTCTTC. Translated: CASSPDSFNEQFF.

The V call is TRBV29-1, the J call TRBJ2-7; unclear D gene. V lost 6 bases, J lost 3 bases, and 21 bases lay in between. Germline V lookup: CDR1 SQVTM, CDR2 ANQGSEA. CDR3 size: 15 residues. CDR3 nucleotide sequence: TGCAGCGTCGATCTGACCGGAGACTCGAACTACGAGCAGTACTTC. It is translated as CSVDLTGDSNYEQYF.

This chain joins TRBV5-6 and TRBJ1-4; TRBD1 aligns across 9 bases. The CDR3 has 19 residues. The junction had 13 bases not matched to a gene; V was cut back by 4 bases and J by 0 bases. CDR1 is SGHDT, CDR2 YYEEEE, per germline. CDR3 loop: CASSPRARQGGATNEKLFF. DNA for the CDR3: TGTGCCAGCAGCCCCCGGGCCAGACAGGGGGGTGCAACTAATGAAAAACTGTTTTTT. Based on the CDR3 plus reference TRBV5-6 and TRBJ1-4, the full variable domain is DAGVTQSPTHLIKTRGQQVTLRCSPKSGHDTVSWYQQALGQGPQFIFQYYEEEERQRGNFPDRFSGHQFPNYSSELNVNALLLGDSALYLCASSPRARQGGATNEKLFFGSGTQLSVL.

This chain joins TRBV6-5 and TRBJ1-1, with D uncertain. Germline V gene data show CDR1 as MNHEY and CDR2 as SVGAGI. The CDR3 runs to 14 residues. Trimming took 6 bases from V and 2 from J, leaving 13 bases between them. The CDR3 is CASSPVNGNTEAFF. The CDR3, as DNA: TGTGCCAGCAGCCCAGTTAATGGCAACACTGAAGCTTTCTTT.

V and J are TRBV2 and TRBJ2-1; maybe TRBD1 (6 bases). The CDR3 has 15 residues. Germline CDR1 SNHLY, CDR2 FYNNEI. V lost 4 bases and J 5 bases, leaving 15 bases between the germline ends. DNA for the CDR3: TGTGCCAGCAGTGGGGGTGCAGGACAGCACAATGAGCAGTTCTTC. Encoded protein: CASSGGAGQHNEQFF.

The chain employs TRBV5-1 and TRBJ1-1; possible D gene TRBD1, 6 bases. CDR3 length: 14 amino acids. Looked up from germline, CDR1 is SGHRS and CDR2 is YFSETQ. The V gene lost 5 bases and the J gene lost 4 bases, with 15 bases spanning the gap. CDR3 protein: CASRGQGQGTEAFF. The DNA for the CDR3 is TGCGCCAGCAGGGGGCAGGGGCAGGGCACTGAAGCTTTCTTT.

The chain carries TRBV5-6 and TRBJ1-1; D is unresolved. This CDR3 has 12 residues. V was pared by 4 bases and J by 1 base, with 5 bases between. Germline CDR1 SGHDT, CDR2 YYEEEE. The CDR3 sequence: CASSPQNTEAFF. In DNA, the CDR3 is TGTGCCAGCAGCCCCCAGAACACTGAAGCTTTCTTT.

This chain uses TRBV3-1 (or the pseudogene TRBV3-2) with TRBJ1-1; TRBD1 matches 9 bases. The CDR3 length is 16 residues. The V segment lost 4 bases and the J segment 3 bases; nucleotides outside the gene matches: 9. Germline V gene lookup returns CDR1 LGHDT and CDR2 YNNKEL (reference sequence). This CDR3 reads CASSLPRDRADTEAFF. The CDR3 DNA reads TGTGCCAGCAGCCTCCCCAGGGACAGGGCGGACACTGAAGCTTTCTTT.